These 31 T cell receptor beta chains were all obtained from the same sample, sequenced in a study of blood T cells in healthy people across ages. A J-beta primer mix and a sample-barcoded 5' primer were used in a second PCR of about 7 to 12 cycles. TCRdb reanalysed the 5' RACE reads using MiXCR and keeps one entry per CDR3 protein. The table includes 800,000 or so distinct CDR3 sequences, roughly 25% detected once. This sample was shared with a second study, whose subject was T cells of mothers and their children.

Source material: blood. The source of these receptors is a boy aged 5-17 years in good health.

This chain links TRBV20-1 with TRBJ2-1; 8 bases agree with TRBD2. The CDR3 runs 15 residues. Germline CDR1 and CDR2: DFQATT and SNEGSKA (reference sequence). V shed 3 bases, J shed 7 bases, and the junction held 11 bases outside the gene matches. In DNA, the CDR3 is TGCAGTGCTAGCCCCGGGACTAGTAAGGGGAATGAGCAGTTCTTC. This gives the protein CSASPGTSKGNEQFF.

The chain couples TRBV5-1 to TRBJ2-7; TRBD1 aligns across 7 bases. The germline gives CDR1 SGHRS, CDR2 YFSETQ. V was clipped by 0 bases and J by 3 bases; unmatched bases: 6. The CDR3 sequence is 15 residues long. The CDR3 DNA follows: TGCGCCAGCAGCTTGGCCGTGGGACAGTACTACGAGCAGTACTTC. It translates to CASSLAVGQYYEQYF. The complete variable domain, with remaining parts taken from reference TRBV5-1 and TRBJ2-7, reads KAGVTQTPRYLIKTRGQQVTLSCSPISGHRSVSWYQQTPGQGLQFLFEYFSETQRNKGNFPGRFSGRQFSNSRSEMNVSTLELGDSALYLCASSLAVGQYYEQYFGPGTRLTVT.

The genes are TRBV7-2 and TRBJ1-1; D is perhaps TRBD1 (5 bases). CDR3 length: 15 residues. Trimming cost V 1 base and J 5 bases, with 14 bases left between them. Per germline, CDR1 SGHTA and CDR2 FQGNSA. DNA for the CDR3: TGTGCCAGCAGCTTAGTCCCCTTTTCAGGGACTGAAGCTTTCTTT. Amino acids: CASSLVPFSGTEAFF.

This chain links TRBV20-1 with TRBJ2-1; TRBD2 matches at 7 bases. Per the germline V gene, CDR1 is DFQATT and CDR2 is SNEGSKA (reference sequence). The trim removed 0 bases at V and 11 bases at J, leaving 4 bases unmatched. The CDR3 sequence is 12 residues long. CDR3 in DNA: TGCAGTGCTAGAGACTCGAGCGGGAAGCAGTTCTTC. Translating it yields CSARDSSGKQFF.

This clonotype was counted between two and nine times. The chain has TRBV2 and TRBJ2-1; perhaps D is TRBD1 or TRBD2 (7 bases each). Germline-derived CDR1 and CDR2 are SNHLY and FYNNEI. Trimming stripped 11 bases from V and 6 bases from J, with 17 bases between. This CDR3 comprises 13 residues. The CDR3 is CAGGVGQPNEQFF. The CDR3 DNA sequence: TGTGCCGGGGGGGTGGGACAGCCCAATGAGCAGTTCTTC.

The V call is TRBV10-3, the J call TRBJ1-1; D remains ambiguous. The CDR3 has 13 residues. Germline V gene data show CDR1 as ENHRY and CDR2 as SYGVKD. Trimming left V 3 bases short and J 1 base short, with 6 bases between. The CDR3 DNA reads TGTGCCATCAGTGACAAGGCGAACACTGAAGCTTTCTTT. It is translated as CAISDKANTEAFF.

V is TRBV20-1 and J is TRBJ2-3; 9 bases line up with TRBD2. The germline V gene encodes CDR1 DFQATT and CDR2 SNEGSKA (reference sequence). The junction had 4 bases not matched to a gene; V was cut back by 5 bases and J by 4 bases. The length of the CDR3 is 13 residues. The chain's CDR3 is CSAPPSGADTQYF. The CDR3 DNA follows: TGCAGTGCTCCGCCTAGCGGGGCAGATACGCAGTATTTT.

This clonotype appeared a few times. This chain uses TRBV9 with TRBJ2-3, with 8 bases matching TRBD2. Germline CDR1 is SGDLS and CDR2 is YYNGEE. Unmatched junction bases numbered 2, after V lost 0 bases and J lost 11 bases. This CDR3 spans 12 amino acids. CDR3 region: CASSVGAGVQYF. The CDR3 coding sequence is TGTGCCAGCAGCGTAGGAGCGGGGGTGCAGTATTTT.

A remark on this clonotype: One junction end disagrees with the germline gene, perhaps due to a read error. The chain has TRBV29-1 and TRBJ2-3; 7 bases align to TRBD1. The CDR3 extends over 14 amino acids. Germline CDR1 reads SQVTM; CDR2 reads ANQGSEA. CDR3 loop: CSVLGGPGTDTQYF. The CDR3 coding sequence is TGCAGCGTCTTAGGGGGCCCCGGCACTGATACGCAGTATTTT.

This clonotype was picked up a small number of times. The chain has TRBV20-1 and TRBJ1-4, with D possibly TRBD1 on 6 matching bases. This CDR3 region has 15 residues. Looked up from germline, CDR1 is DFQATT and CDR2 is SNEGSKA (reference sequence). With 0 bases removed from V and 4 bases from J, the gap between germline ends came to 12 bases. DNA of the CDR3: TGCAGTGCTAGAGATTTTCGACAGGTTAATGAAAAACTGTTTTTT. As protein: CSARDFRQVNEKLFF.

The CDR3 loop reads CASSQDHPGTGNTIYF. The CDR3 coding sequence is TGTGCCAGCAGCCAAGACCACCCCGGGACAGGAAACACCATATATTTT. V usage is TRBV3-1 and J usage is TRBJ1-3, with D perhaps TRBD1 (6 bases). This CDR3 has 16 residues. Trimming pared 0 bases from V and 4 bases from J, leaving 13 bases between. Per the germline V gene, CDR1 is LGHDT and CDR2 is YNNKEL (reference sequence).

The chain carries TRBV12-3 or TRBV12-4 and TRBJ2-2; D is possibly TRBD1 (5 bases). V gave up 5 bases and J gave up 0 bases, with 10 bases separating them. CDR3 length: 15 residues. The DNA of the CDR3 is TGTGCCAGCAGTACCCTGGGGCCGAACACCGGGGAGCTGTTTTTT. As protein: CASSTLGPNTGELFF.

V is TRBV29-1 and J is TRBJ2-5, with 12 bases that match TRBD2. The DNA end favors TRBJ2-7, so the J call may be wrong. The germline CDR1 and CDR2 sequences are SQVTM and ANQGSEA. The CDR3 loop spans 13 amino acids. The chain's CDR3 is CSVGLAGAYEQYF. The CDR3 DNA reads TGCAGCGTTGGACTAGCGGGAGCTTACGAGCAGTACTTC.

The rearrangement links TRBV25-1 to TRBJ2-1; no reliable D call. V lost 3 bases and J 9 bases, leaving 12 bases between the germline ends. The germline V gene has CDR1 MGHDK and CDR2 SYGVNS. This CDR3 is built from 13 residues. The CDR3 nucleotides read TGTGCCAGCAGTGACTACTTCGGCAGTGAGCAGTTCTTC. Its translation: CASSDYFGSEQFF.

The rearrangement uses TRBV6-2 or TRBV6-3 and TRBJ1-5; tentative D call: TRBD1 (5 bases). CDR1 is MNHEY and CDR2 is SVGEGT in the germline V gene. The V and J ends lost 6 bases and 7 bases respectively, with 19 bases between them. This CDR3 is built from 15 residues. CDR3 residues: CASSPTPGPPQPQHF. The CDR3 DNA is TGTGCCAGCAGCCCGACCCCGGGACCGCCGCAGCCCCAGCATTTT.

A single count supports this clonotype. The V call is TRBV5-6, the J call TRBJ2-7; D possibly corresponds to TRBD2 (6 bases). Per the germline V gene, CDR1 is SGHDT and CDR2 is YYEEEE. V was trimmed by 0 bases and J by 1 base, leaving 17 bases between them. This CDR3 has 17 amino acids. The CDR3 coding sequence is TGTGCCAGCAGCTTGGGGAGTGGCGGAGGGAGGTCCTACGAGCAGTACTTC. Translating gives CASSLGSGGGRSYEQYF.

V gene TRBV28 combines with J gene TRBJ2-2; D not resolved. V gave up 7 bases and J gave up 2 bases, with 17 bases separating them. The CDR3 runs to 16 residues. CDR1 is MDHEN and CDR2 is SYDVKM in the germline V gene. CDR3 in amino acids: CASTSGRTYNTGELFF. The CDR3 DNA reads TGTGCCAGCACCTCCGGACGGACGTATAACACCGGGGAGCTGTTTTTT. Supplemented by reference TRBV28 and TRBJ2-2, the full variable domain reads DVKVTQSSRYLVKRTGEKVFLECVQDMDHENMFWYRQDPGLGLRLIYFSYDVKMKEKGDIPEGYSVSREKKERFSLILESASTNQTSMYLCASTSGRTYNTGELFFGEGSRLTVL.

This chain connects TRBV20-1 to TRBJ2-7; 11 nucleotides line up with TRBD2. Germline V gene sequence: CDR1 DFQATT, CDR2 SNEGSKA (reference sequence). Trimming removed 2 bases from V and 0 bases from J; junction bases left unmatched: 6. This CDR3 region has 16 residues. The CDR3 spells CSARRPSGGYSYEQYF. The CDR3, as DNA: TGCAGTGCTAGAAGGCCTAGCGGGGGGTACTCCTACGAGCAGTACTTC.

This clonotype appeared a few times. V is TRBV20-1 and J is TRBJ2-5; 7 bases match TRBD2. The CDR3 spans 13 residues. Germline trimming cut 3 bases from V and 4 bases from J; bases unmatched to any gene: 5. Germline assignment: CDR1 DFQATT and CDR2 SNEGSKA (reference sequence). The CDR3 nucleotides are TGCAGTGCTAGGGGGGAGGGTAGAGAGACCCAGTACTTC. Amino acids: CSARGEGRETQYF.

The chain employs TRBV20-1 and TRBJ1-6; D possibly corresponds to TRBD1 (5 bases). CDR3 length equals 17 residues. Trimming removed 2 bases at V and 6 bases at J, with 20 bases between. Germline V gene data show CDR1 as DFQATT and CDR2 as SNEGSKA (reference sequence). The CDR3 sequence is CSARRSRGGSSNSPLHF. CDR3 DNA: TGCAGTGCTAGAAGGTCAAGGGGCGGATCGAGTAATTCACCCCTCCACTTT.

The V call is TRBV29-1, the J call TRBJ2-2; 7 bases are a match to TRBD2. Trimming at V came to 4 bases and at J to 4 bases, leaving 3 bases not matched to a gene. The CDR3 runs 13 residues. Germline V gives CDR1 SQVTM, CDR2 ANQGSEA. Here the CDR3 DNA reads TGCAGCGTTGGCCTAGCGGTCACCGGGGAGCTGTTTTTT. Residues: CSVGLAVTGELFF.

In this sample, this clonotype turned up a few times. The chain combines TRBV20-1 with TRBJ2-1; 10 positions agree with TRBD2. The CDR3 sequence is 13 residues long. Germline assignment: CDR1 DFQATT and CDR2 SNEGSKA (reference sequence). V lost 7 bases and J lost 8; bases outside the gene matches: 8. In DNA, the CDR3 is TGCAGTGGAAGCGGGAGGGCCCTCGATGAGCAGTTCTTC. It encodes CSGSGRALDEQFF.

This rearrangement joins TRBV27 to TRBJ2-1; TRBD1 is a possible D gene (5 bases). CDR1 is MNHEY and CDR2 is SMNVEV in the germline V gene (reference sequence). CDR3 length equals 14 residues. Trimming left V 7 bases short and J 3 bases short, with 13 bases between. CDR3 nucleotide sequence: TGTGCCAGCATGGACACCCCGCACTACAATGAGCAGTTCTTC. Translated, it gives CASMDTPHYNEQFF.

This clonotype was counted a few times. The chain employs TRBV20-1 and TRBJ1-4, with D hard to call. The CDR3 totals 14 residues. Germline-derived CDR1 and CDR2 are DFQATT and SNEGSKA (reference sequence). Deletions cut 5 bases from V and 7 bases from J, with 17 bases between. CDR3 protein: CSAPLDLTAEKLFF. For the CDR3, the DNA is TGCAGTGCTCCCTTGGACCTTACGGCTGAAAAACTGTTTTTT.

This chain links TRBV7-8 with TRBJ2-5, with D possibly matching TRBD2 (7 bases). Trimming stripped 0 bases from V and 0 bases from J, with 17 bases between. This CDR3 region has 18 residues. Per the germline V gene, CDR1 is SGHVS and CDR2 is FQNEAQ. The CDR3 DNA follows: TGTGCCAGCAGCTTAGCGTGGGGGGGCAAGGGGGACCAAGAGACCCAGTACTTC. It specifies CASSLAWGGKGDQETQYF.

This clonotype was counted a few times. V gene TRBV7-2 combines with J gene TRBJ2-5, with D perhaps TRBD2 (6 bases). CDR3 length: 16 residues. The V end was cut by 0 bases, the J end by 4 bases, with 15 bases between. The germline gives CDR1 SGHTA, CDR2 FQGNSA. This CDR3 is CASSLAPMRGGETQYF. The CDR3 DNA reads as TGTGCCAGCAGCTTAGCTCCTATGAGGGGAGGAGAGACCCAGTACTTC.

The gene calls are TRBV4-1 and TRBJ2-3; the D is unclear. CDR1 is MGHRA, CDR2 YSYEKL, per germline. The CDR3 contains 14 residues. Trimming pared 0 bases from V and 6 bases from J, leaving 10 bases between. The CDR3 nucleotides read TGCGCCAGCAGCCAAGATCCTCCCTCGGATACGCAGTATTTT. This sequence encodes CASSQDPPSDTQYF.

This clonotype was observed a few times. The V gene is TRBV4-3, the J gene TRBJ2-3; tentative D call: TRBD2 (5 bases). V gave up 0 bases and J gave up 5 bases, with 15 bases separating them. Germline-derived CDR1 and CDR2 are LGHNA and YSLEER. The CDR3 is 16 amino acids. CDR3 amino acids: CASSQEGQLEGDTQYF. Here the CDR3 DNA reads TGCGCCAGCAGCCAAGAGGGTCAGTTAGAGGGAGATACGCAGTATTTT.

This chain joins TRBV29-1 and TRBJ2-7; weak D call: TRBD1 (5 bases). Trimming cost V 4 bases and J 2 bases, with 27 bases left between them. Germline assignment: CDR1 SQVTM and CDR2 ANQGSEA. The CDR3 consists of 18 residues. The CDR3 region has the DNA TGCAGCGTTGTCCCATCAGAAGGCAGGGCTTCAGCTACCTACGAGCAGTACTTC. It encodes CSVVPSEGRASATYEQYF.

This clonotype came up a few times. This chain joins TRBV6-2 or TRBV6-3 and TRBJ1-2; tentative D call: TRBD1 (5 bases). The CDR3 runs 13 residues. Germline V CDR1 and CDR2: MNHEY, SVGEGT. The V end lost 6 bases, the J end lost 10 bases, and 18 bases lay between the germline ends. CDR3 protein: CASSPSGWGFYTF. The DNA of the CDR3 is TGTGCCAGCAGCCCCTCAGGGTGGGGCTTCTACACCTTC.

The genes are TRBV5-1 and TRBJ2-4, with D perhaps TRBD1 (6 bases). The CDR3 runs 15 residues. Germline V gene sequence: CDR1 SGHRS, CDR2 YFSETQ. V shed 8 bases and J shed 7 bases, with 22 bases lying between them. CDR3 protein: CARNSGASSRNIQYF. CDR3 sequence (DNA): TGCGCCAGAAACTCAGGGGCCTCTAGCAGGAACATTCAGTACTTC.